This entry features one T cell receptor beta chain sequence. Its antigen remains unidentified. Within one base of it there is no much larger clone, and no base qualities were kept. This specimen's time point label, interpreted: baseline before first vaccination. The vaccinee samples were drawn from two UK trials, COV001 and COV002, one of which was a single-blind randomized controlled phase 2/3 trial testing AZD1222 (ChAdOx1 nCoV-19) in healthy adults. Trial participant PBMC samples were collected at day 0 and day 28 after the second dose for TCRbeta chain sequencing. These data originate in a study of T cell responses to AZD1222 COVID-19 vaccine (dated by TCRdb to the early 2020s). About the study as a whole: AZD1222 recipients given second doses at about 4 weeks or at about 12 weeks were pooled, since spike-specific TCR depth and breadth were not found to differ between the two schedules. TCR sequencing covered fewer than 250 trial participants: 200 to 220 given two doses of AZD1222 and 26 given two doses of MenACWY control vaccine. Trial participants were enrolled by age into subgroups of 18-55, 56-69 and 70-plus years, and around 150, 28 and 57 TCR-sequenced participants, respectively, were included in these subgroups.

CDR1 SGHRS and CDR2 YFSETQ are derived from the germline V gene. From the cysteine through the phenylalanine, the CDR3 covers 14 amino acids. The kept DNA is CDR3 alone, 42 bases in frame from the first base. V sheds 5 bases and J sheds 0 bases, leaving 8 bases between their ends. The CDR3 regions of human TCRbeta chains were analyzed by immunosequencing. The source study handled its data this way. TCRs in the repertoires were matched against a reference library of SARS-CoV-2-specific TCRs that had been generated with the MIRA antigen-specificity platform. Breadth was defined as the fraction of unique TCRs that were SARS-CoV-2-associated. Depth was defined as the fraction of total T cells that were SARS-CoV-2-associated. Using the MIRA data, each spike-specific TCR was mapped to the spike region that the TCR reacts to and placed in a CD4 or CD8 class. Log10-transformed breadth and depth values were compared by one-way ANOVA with Sidak's multiple comparisons tests. Entries here come from immuneACCESS through TCRdb and include only in-frame sequences with V and J called. Some clones fail to appear in such tables; in the studies checked, an unresolved V gene covers under half of the shortfall, and the cause of the remainder is unknown. V and J calls and clone size come straight from that table; D and trimming were deduced from the DNA. A total of 70,000 to 90,000 clones appear in this sample, around 90% of them only once. Jointly, the top ten make up 2% to 3% of the sample.

The paper's findings and limits, for the study overall: Most participants were white British and females outnumbered males, and the authors suggested that clonal diversity may have been underestimated. No day 14 peak-response samples were available, so repertoires were characterized only after the peak T cell response. Conclusions about previously exposed vaccinees are limited because only 5 or 6 AZD1222 recipients were SARS-CoV-2 seropositive at baseline. The whole spike protein was spanned by vaccine-associated CD4 TCRs, and dominant responses were seen in regions 160-218 and 743-854. In the small 56-69-year group, the increase in depth fell short of significance, most likely because of low power. After two AZD1222 doses, spike-specific TCR breadth and depth were significantly higher than at day 0 and than in MenACWY recipients. Epitopes outside the regions mutated in the B.1.351 and B.1.1.7 variants were reportedly recognized by nearly half of the unique spike-specific TCRs.

Sample: peripheral blood, taken on day 0 of AZD1222 vaccination. This clonotype originated in an adult in good health. The chain employs TRBV5-1 and TRBJ2-2; the D gene lacks a confident call. At the DNA level, the sequence is TGCGCCAGCAGGGTCCAGCCGAACACCGGGGAGCTGTTTTTT. It encodes CASRVQPNTGELFF.